Below, 27 T cell receptor beta chains from the same sample are listed, as sequenced in a study of blood T cell repertoires in COVID-19. The protocol was immunoSEQ multiplex PCR, while the TCRdb copy is restricted to in-frame clones and leaves out a portion. This table holds roughly 120,000 clones, around 79% found once. The specimen was peripheral blood. The source of these receptors is a man aged 45-65 years with acute or convalescent COVID-19.

The chain recombines TRBV10-2 with TRBJ2-5; 7 bases match TRBD2. Germline V gene sequence: CDR1 WSHSY, CDR2 SAAADI. V lost 6 bases to trimming and J lost 5 bases; unmatched junction nucleotides: 9. CDR3 size: 14 residues. CDR3: CASRAGATRETQYF. The CDR3 region has the DNA TGCGCCAGCAGGGCGGGAGCCACGCGGGAGACCCAGTACTTC.

This clone was counted between two and nine times. The chain joins TRBV5-1 to TRBJ1-3; D is unclear. V was shortened by 0 bases and J by 0 bases, with 7 bases between the two germline ends. Germline CDR1 SGHRS, CDR2 YFSETQ. The CDR3 has 15 amino acids. As DNA, the CDR3 is TGCGCCAGCAGCTTGGCCGCAGGCTCTGGAAACACCATATATTTT. It translates to CASSLAAGSGNTIYF. Combining the CDR3 with reference TRBV5-1 and TRBJ1-3 gives the whole variable domain KAGVTQTPRYLIKTRGQQVTLSCSPISGHRSVSWYQQTPGQGLQFLFEYFSETQRNKGNFPGRFSGRQFSNSRSEMNVSTLELGDSALYLCASSLAAGSGNTIYFGEGSWLTVV.

The chain employs TRBV24-1 and TRBJ1-2, with D possibly matching TRBD1 (5 bases). Per germline, CDR1 KGHDR and CDR2 SFDVKD. This CDR3 region has 19 residues. Trimming shortened V by 2 bases and J by 8 bases, and 29 bases separated the two germline ends. CDR3 loop: CATSDSSTGHPRPYGGYTF. The CDR3 nucleotides are TGTGCCACCAGTGATTCCAGCACAGGCCACCCTCGTCCCTATGGAGGCTACACCTTC.

V usage is TRBV9 and J usage is TRBJ1-6, with D maybe TRBD1 (5 bases). The CDR3 extends over 13 amino acids. Trimming removed 0 bases at V and 11 bases at J, with 9 bases between. Looked up from germline, CDR1 is SGDLS and CDR2 is YYNGEE. CDR3 nucleotides: TGTGCCAGCAGCGTAGGGGGCCGGCCACCCCTCCACTTT. This codes for CASSVGGRPPLHF.

In its sample, this clone was seen once. The chain uses TRBV2 and TRBJ2-7; TRBD1 matches 7 bases. V shed 11 bases, J shed 7 bases, and the junction held 11 bases outside the gene matches. The CDR3 is made up of 12 amino acids. Germline loops: CDR1 SNHLY, CDR2 FYNNEI. CDR3 sequence: CACSGQMGEQYF. Here the CDR3 DNA reads TGTGCCTGCTCGGGACAGATGGGAGAGCAGTACTTC.

The CDR3 DNA follows: TGTGCCAGCAGCCCAAGGGGACAGGGAAACACTGAAGCTTTCTTT. Its translation is CASSPRGQGNTEAFF. This chain links TRBV5-8 with TRBJ1-1, with TRBD1 matching 9 bases. Trimming took 4 bases from V and 2 from J; bases not matched to a gene: 6. The V gene's germline CDR1 is SGHTS and CDR2 YDEGEE. The CDR3 extends over 15 amino acids.

This chain uses TRBV5-1 with TRBJ2-7, with 12 nucleotides matching TRBD2. CDR3 size: 17 residues. Germline CDR1 and CDR2: SGHRS and YFSETQ. V lost 1 base to trimming and J lost 4 bases; unmatched junction nucleotides: 9. CDR3 sequence reads: CASSLTRLAGGDYEQYF. The CDR3 DNA sequence: TGCGCCAGCAGCTTGACCCGTCTAGCGGGAGGGGATTACGAGCAGTACTTC.

The V gene is TRBV10-3, the J gene TRBJ2-3; D is unclear. Germline CDR1 and CDR2: ENHRY and SYGVKD. The CDR3 is 13 amino acids. V lost 6 bases and J 1 base, leaving 8 bases between the germline ends. The CDR3 DNA follows: TGTGCCATCAGGAGTATAGGCACAGATACGCAGTATTTT. This encodes CAIRSIGTDTQYF.

This chain joins TRBV5-1 and TRBJ2-3, with D tentatively TRBD2 (5 bases). The V and J ends lost 7 bases and 3 bases respectively, with 9 bases between them. In germline, CDR1 is SGHRS, CDR2 YFSETQ. The length of the CDR3 is 12 residues. Here the CDR3 reads CASYQRTDTQYF. Here the CDR3 DNA reads TGCGCCAGCTACCAGCGGACAGATACGCAGTATTTT.

Concerning this clone: Other DNA sequences from this sample encode an identical CDR3 as well. The rearrangement joins TRBV4-1 to TRBJ1-1; D ambiguous. CDR1 is MGHRA and CDR2 is YSYEKL in the germline V gene. The CDR3 has 14 residues. V lost 6 bases and J lost 1, with 12 bases in between. CDR3 in amino acids: CASSQDPGNTEAFF. The CDR3 DNA reads as TGCGCCAGCAGTCAGGATCCAGGGAACACTGAAGCTTTCTTT.

The genes are TRBV15 and TRBJ1-5; D possibly corresponds to TRBD1 (6 bases). CDR3 size: 15 residues. V dropped 0 bases and J dropped 6 bases, with 12 bases sitting between them. Germline lookup yields CDR1 LNHNV and CDR2 YYDKDF (reference sequence). The CDR3 nucleotides read TGTGCCACCAGCAGAGAAACAGGGTATAGTCAGCCCCAGCATTTT. It is translated as CATSRETGYSQPQHF.

V usage is TRBV19 and J usage is TRBJ2-5, with TRBD2 identical over 7 bases. Germline V gives CDR1 LNHDA, CDR2 SQIVND (reference sequence). The CDR3 is 14 amino acids. V lost 6 bases, J lost 0 bases, and 4 bases stayed unmatched. DNA of the CDR3: TGTGCCAGTAGCGGGAGGAGGTACCAAGAGACCCAGTACTTC. Amino acid sequence: CASSGRRYQETQYF.

V usage is TRBV5-4 and J usage is TRBJ1-2, with D perhaps TRBD1 (6 bases). Germline V CDR1 and CDR2: SGHNT, YYREEE (reference sequence). The CDR3 spans 14 residues. The V end lost 4 bases, the J end lost 5 bases, and 15 bases lay between the germline ends. The CDR3 protein is CASSGGGSPYGYTF. CDR3 bases: TGTGCCAGCAGCGGGGGGGGCAGTCCATATGGCTACACCTTC.

This sequence joins TRBV6-2 or TRBV6-3 and TRBJ2-5, with 8 positions matching TRBD2. V trimming: 5 bases; J trimming: 5 bases; junction bases outside the gene matches: 13. In germline, CDR1 is MNHEY, CDR2 SVGEGT. There are 16 residues in the CDR3. The CDR3 sequence: CASSGVSGSIEETQYF. The CDR3 nucleotides read TGTGCCAGCAGTGGGGTGAGCGGGAGTATTGAGGAGACCCAGTACTTC.

The chain recombines TRBV19 with TRBJ1-2; 12 bases line up with TRBD1. The CDR3 totals 14 residues. The trim removed 9 bases at V and 8 bases at J, leaving 10 bases unmatched. Germline lookup yields CDR1 LNHDA and CDR2 SQIVND (reference sequence). Written as DNA, the CDR3 is TGTGCCAGCTGGTCCGGGACAGGGGGCGACGGCTACACCTTC. The encoded protein is CASWSGTGGDGYTF.

The rearrangement uses TRBV27 and TRBJ1-4; 8 bases map to TRBD1. Germline CDR1 is MNHEY and CDR2 is SMNVEV (reference sequence). Trimming took 4 bases from V and 4 from J; bases not matched to a gene: 8. The CDR3 covers 16 residues. CDR3 DNA sequence: TGTGCCAGCAGTTCCATAGGACAGGGAATTAATGAAAAACTGTTTTTT. Translating gives CASSSIGQGINEKLFF. The full variable domain, rest sourced from reference TRBV27 and TRBJ1-4, is EAQVTQNPRYLITVTGKKLTVTCSQNMNHEYMSWYRQDPGLGLRQIYYSMNVEVTDKGDVPEGYKVSRKEKRNFPLILESPSPNQTSLYFCASSSIGQGINEKLFFGSGTQLSVL.

The chain links TRBV13 to TRBJ2-7, with D tentatively TRBD1 (6 bases). V dropped 0 bases and J dropped 0 bases, with 9 bases sitting between them. This CDR3 has 15 amino acids. Germline V gene sequence: CDR1 PRHDT, CDR2 FYEKMQ (reference sequence). The CDR3 DNA is TGTGCCAGCAGCTTAGGGACAGGAAACTCCTACGAGCAGTACTTC. It yields the protein CASSLGTGNSYEQYF.

This chain connects TRBV5-4 to TRBJ2-7; a weak D match, TRBD1 (8 bases). CDR1 SGHNT and CDR2 YYREEE come from the germline V gene (reference sequence). The CDR3 covers 17 residues. V lost 4 bases and J lost 7, with 27 bases in between. CDR3 bases: TGTGCCAGCAGCCACGGACAGGGTGGGGGGGTACGTAGAGAGCAGTACTTC. This gives the protein CASSHGQGGGVRREQYF.

This clone was picked up one time. The chain is built from TRBV7-9 and TRBJ1-1, with D unclear. V was trimmed by 1 base and J by 4 bases, leaving 10 bases between them. The length of the CDR3 is 14 residues. The V gene's germline CDR1 is SEHNR and CDR2 FQNEAQ (reference sequence). For the CDR3, the DNA is TGTGCCAGCAGCTTAGACAGCAAAGTCACTGAAGCTTTCTTT. Encoded protein: CASSLDSKVTEAFF.

The chain is built from TRBV21-1 and TRBJ2-7; the table's D call TRBD1 went unverified against the DNA. TRBV21-1 is given as a pseudogene. The CDR3 contains 11 residues. As DNA, the CDR3 is TGTGCCAGCAGCCAATTTTACGAGCAGTACTTC. This gives the protein CASSQFYEQYF.

In this sample, this clone turned up once. The rearrangement links TRBV3-1 (or the pseudogene TRBV3-2) to TRBJ1-2, with unresolved D. Germline values: CDR1 LGHDT, CDR2 YNNKEL (reference sequence). Deletions cut 1 base from V and 1 base from J, with 7 bases between. The CDR3 runs 14 residues. The CDR3 spells CASSQGSFNYGYTF. The CDR3 DNA is TGTGCCAGCAGCCAAGGTAGTTTTAACTATGGCTACACCTTC.

The chain uses TRBV6-6 and TRBJ2-1, with D possibly TRBD2 on 6 matching bases. The CDR3 has 14 residues. Germline V gives CDR1 MNHNY, CDR2 SVGAGI (reference sequence). V lost 2 bases and J 3 bases, leaving 8 bases between the germline ends. CDR3 nucleotide sequence: TGTGCCAGCAGTTACGGCGGGATCTACAATGAGCAGTTCTTC. As protein: CASSYGGIYNEQFF.

The chain is built from TRBV15 and TRBJ2-7, with D possibly matching TRBD1 (5 bases). The CDR3 loop spans 17 amino acids. CDR1 and CDR2 from the germline V gene are LNHNV and YYDKDF (reference sequence). Between the trimmed V and J ends, which lost 0 bases and 1 base, there was a span of 16 bases. The CDR3, as DNA: TGTGCCACCAGCAGAGAGGCGCCAACGGACATATCCTACGAGCAGTACTTC. Translation gives CATSREAPTDISYEQYF.

A single count supports this clone. The CDR3 sequence: CASSKQDGLNTEAFF. CDR3 DNA sequence: TGTGCCAGCAGCAAACAGGACGGATTGAACACTGAAGCTTTCTTT. The chain couples TRBV7-8 to TRBJ1-1; TRBD1 might be the D (5 bases). The V and J ends lost 5 bases and 0 bases respectively, with 13 bases between them. Germline V gives CDR1 SGHVS, CDR2 FQNEAQ. The CDR3 extends over 15 amino acids.

The chain carries TRBV25-1 and TRBJ2-6; 7 nucleotides match TRBD2. Germline loops: CDR1 MGHDK, CDR2 SYGVNS. The CDR3 is made up of 16 amino acids. J was trimmed by 1 base and V by 1 base; bases with no gene match: 1. The CDR3 protein is CASSEFGGSGANVLTF. CDR3 coding DNA: TGTGCCAGCAGTGAATTCGGGGGGTCTGGGGCCAACGTCCTGACTTTC.

The V and J genes are TRBV30 and TRBJ2-7; 12 bases line up with TRBD2. Trimming took 0 bases from V and 11 from J; bases not matched to a gene: 8. Germline V CDR1 and CDR2: GTSNPN, SVGIG (reference sequence). The CDR3 sequence is 14 residues long. CDR3 amino acids: CAWSVLASGGAEYF. CDR3 bases: TGTGCCTGGAGTGTACTGGCTAGCGGGGGGGCGGAGTACTTC.

This chain joins TRBV2 and TRBJ2-5; TRBD2 matches 9 bases. CDR1 SNHLY and CDR2 FYNNEI come from the germline V gene. The CDR3 is 14 residues long. The V segment lost 7 bases and the J segment 0 bases; nucleotides outside the gene matches: 3. The CDR3 DNA reads as TGTGCCAGCACCCAGCGGGGGGACCAAGAGACCCAGTACTTC. Its translation is CASTQRGDQETQYF.